This entry features one TCR beta chain sequence. This sample was taken from a study of blood T cell repertoires in COVID-19. Study-wide context: Donors in the United States, Italy and Spain gave samples during acute or convalescent COVID-19.

The V and J ends lost 4 bases and 5 bases, in that order; junction bases with no gene match: 9. The CDR3 runs 15 residues. Looked up from germline, CDR1 is SGHRS and CDR2 is YFSETQ. Original methodology: Estimation of nucleated cell counts was performed using reference gene primer amplification. Sequenced by immunoSEQ multiplex PCR; TCRdb stores in-frame clones only, minus some. The DNA gave D and trimming, while V, J and clone size come from that table. The table lists some 350,000 clones, around 87% of them singletons. Sequenced sample: peripheral blood. V and J are TRBV5-1 and TRBJ2-3; TRBD1 aligns across 8 bases. The receptor was isolated from a human donor in a cohort sampled during active COVID-19. The CDR3 here is CASSVLRGQGDTQYF. The CDR3, as DNA: TGCGCCAGCAGCGTACTCAGGGGGCAGGGAGATACGCAGTATTTT.